The entry below describes one T cell receptor (beta chain). Its antigen is unidentified. This CDR3 spans 13 amino acids. V lost 4 bases and J lost 7, with 14 bases in between. Germline lookup yields CDR1 SGHRS and CDR2 YFSETQ. Investigators prepared the TCR beta libraries by applying iRepertoire HTBI primers and Arm-PCR of CDR3 regions. TCRdb independently ran MiXCR on the multiplex PCR reads; one entry per CDR3 protein. The sample contains some 250,000 distinct CDR3 sequences, approximately 20% of which appear only once. The entry originates in a study of regulatory T cells in long-lasting Graves disease. Study results and limitations: Samples came from peripheral blood alone, without thyroid tissue. TCR diversity in persistent Graves' patients was below that of newly diagnosed ones.

Time point here: newly diagnosed GD, antithyroid drugs for less than 3 months. Scientists built the TCR library using RNA that was extracted from PBMCs. Patients came through an endocrinology department, and that department was in Xi'an, China. The chain couples TRBV5-1 to TRBJ1-1; D perhaps matches TRBD1 (5 bases). The sequence derives from a female donor with Graves disease. The source was peripheral blood mononuclear cells (PBMCs), collected at new diagnosis, from a patient treated with antithyroid drugs. The CDR3 protein is CASSRGTDNEAFF. The CDR3 DNA reads TGCGCCAGCAGCAGGGGAACCGACAATGAAGCTTTCTTT.